The T cell receptor beta chain under discussion was sequenced for a study of T cell responses to AZD1222 COVID-19 vaccine. Across the study: Combined were second doses at about 4 or about 12 weeks. General study points: Rises in breadth and depth of Spike-specific TCRs came after two AZD1222 doses. Reports indicate that nearly half of spike-specific TCRs are directed at unmutated variant regions.

As to this clone: Antigen unknown.

Germline loops: CDR1 MNHEY, CDR2 SMNVEV (reference sequence). CDR3 length equals 16 residues. The V and J ends lost 3 bases and 10 bases, in that order; junction bases with no gene match: 12. Repertoires were generated with immunoSEQ multiplex PCR, while TCRdb's copy carries only in-frame clones and drops some. The repertoire holds 150,000 to 200,000 clones, with around 90% as singletons. The gene calls are TRBV27 and TRBJ1-5, with 10 bases identical to TRBD1. Specimen: peripheral blood, collected on day 0 of AZD1222 vaccination. The receptor comes from an adult in good health. In nucleotides, the CDR3 is TGTGCCAGCAGTTTTCGAGGGACAGGGGCAGGGTCCCCCCAGCATTTT. This gives the protein CASSFRGTGAGSPQHF.